This TCR beta chain appears in the sequencing data of a study of cytomegalovirus exposure and HLA in healthy donors. J was trimmed by 3 bases and V by 4 bases; bases with no gene match: 7. The length of the CDR3 is 16 residues. From germline, CDR1 is MDHEN and CDR2 SYDVKM. Amplification used 60 Vbeta primers and 13 Jbeta primers. Method: immunoSEQ multiplex PCR; TCRdb's copy keeps in-frame clones and lacks some. The sample lists about 94,000 clones; around two thirds were seen once. Remarks on this clone: No antigen is known for it.

Broader study findings: Among CMV-associated TCR beta chains, most appeared HLA-restricted in a later analysis. Compared with the roughly 700-donor mean, an Asian-associated ancestry cluster reportedly had fewer N-insertions, according to a later analysis.

Sequenced material: PBMCs. This chain links TRBV28 with TRBJ2-1; 9 nucleotides line up with TRBD1. The sequence came from a man aged 25-45 years in good health and CMV-seronegative. The CDR3 DNA reads TGTGCCAGCAGTTCCACAGGGGGCGTAATCTACAATGAGCAGTTCTTC. This sequence encodes CASSSTGGVIYNEQFF.